The entry below gives a single TCR beta chain sequence along with its context. The source of the sample is a study of blood T cell repertoires in COVID-19. The germline V gene encodes CDR1 KGHDR and CDR2 SFDVKD. This CDR3 has 13 residues. V lost 9 bases to trimming and J lost 7 bases; unmatched junction nucleotides: 8. Profiled with immunoSEQ multiplex PCR; TCRdb holds only in-frame clones, not every one. Of more than 150,000 clones listed, around 86% are singletons. The sequenced material came from peripheral blood. This chain joins TRBV24-1 and TRBJ2-1; TRBD1 agrees at 7 bases. The TCR comes from a man in his fifties or sixties with COVID-19, enrolled during active disease. As DNA, the CDR3 is TGTGCCACCCGAGGCAGGGGGAGTAATGAGCAGTTCTTC. It is translated as CATRGRGSNEQFF.